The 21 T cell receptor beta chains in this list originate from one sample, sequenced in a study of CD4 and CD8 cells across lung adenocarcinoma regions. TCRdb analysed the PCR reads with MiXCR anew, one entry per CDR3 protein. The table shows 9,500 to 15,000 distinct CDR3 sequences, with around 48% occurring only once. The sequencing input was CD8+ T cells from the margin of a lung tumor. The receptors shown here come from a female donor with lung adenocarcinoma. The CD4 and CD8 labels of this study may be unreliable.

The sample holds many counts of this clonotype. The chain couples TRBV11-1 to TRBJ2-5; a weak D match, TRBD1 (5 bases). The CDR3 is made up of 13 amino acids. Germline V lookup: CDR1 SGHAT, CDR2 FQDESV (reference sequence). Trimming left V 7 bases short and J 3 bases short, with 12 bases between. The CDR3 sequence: CASNSPREETQYF. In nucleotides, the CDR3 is TGTGCCAGCAACTCCCCCAGGGAAGAGACCCAGTACTTC.

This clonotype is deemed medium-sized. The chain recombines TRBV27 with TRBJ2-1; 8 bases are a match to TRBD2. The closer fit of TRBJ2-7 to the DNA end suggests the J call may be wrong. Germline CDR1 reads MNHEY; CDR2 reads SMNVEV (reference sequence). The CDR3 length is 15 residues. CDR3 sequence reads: CASSLSVAGTSEQYF. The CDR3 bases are TGTGCCAGCAGTTTATCAGTAGCGGGAACTAGTGAGCAGTACTTC.

The CDR3 DNA follows: TGTGCCAGCAGTGAACGTCTAGCGGAGGGGTACGAGCAGTACTTC. This translates into CASSERLAEGYEQYF. The chain employs TRBV6-1 and TRBJ2-7; 7 bases match TRBD2. CDR1 MNHNS and CDR2 SASEGT come from the germline V gene. J was trimmed by 4 bases and V by 2 bases; bases with no gene match: 8. The CDR3 is 15 amino acids.

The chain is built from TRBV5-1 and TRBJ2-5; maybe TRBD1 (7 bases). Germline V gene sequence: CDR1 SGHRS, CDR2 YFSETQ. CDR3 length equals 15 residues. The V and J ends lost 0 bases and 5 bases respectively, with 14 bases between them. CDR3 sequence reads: CASSLARGEMETQYF. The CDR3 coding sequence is TGCGCCAGCAGCTTGGCCAGGGGGGAAATGGAGACCCAGTACTTC.

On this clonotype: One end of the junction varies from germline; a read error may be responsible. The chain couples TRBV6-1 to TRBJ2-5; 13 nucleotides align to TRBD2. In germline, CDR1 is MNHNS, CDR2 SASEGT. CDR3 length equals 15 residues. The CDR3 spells CASSETSGGAETQYF. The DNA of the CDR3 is TGTGCCAGCAGTGAAACTAGCGGGGGGGCAGAGACCCAGTACTTT.

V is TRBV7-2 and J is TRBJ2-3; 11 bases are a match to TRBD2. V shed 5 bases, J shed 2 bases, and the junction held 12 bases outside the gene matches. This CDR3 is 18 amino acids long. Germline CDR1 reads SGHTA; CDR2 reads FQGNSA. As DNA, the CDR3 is TGTGCCAGCAGCCGAGACCCTTTAGCGGGAGGGCCCACAGATACGCAGTATTTT. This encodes CASSRDPLAGGPTDTQYF.

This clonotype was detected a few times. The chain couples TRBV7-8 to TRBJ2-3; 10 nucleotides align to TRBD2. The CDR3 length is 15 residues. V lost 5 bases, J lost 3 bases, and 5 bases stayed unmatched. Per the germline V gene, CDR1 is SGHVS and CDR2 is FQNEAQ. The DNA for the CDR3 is TGTGCCAGCAGCCCAGCGGGGGGGCTAACAGATACGCAGTATTTT. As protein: CASSPAGGLTDTQYF.

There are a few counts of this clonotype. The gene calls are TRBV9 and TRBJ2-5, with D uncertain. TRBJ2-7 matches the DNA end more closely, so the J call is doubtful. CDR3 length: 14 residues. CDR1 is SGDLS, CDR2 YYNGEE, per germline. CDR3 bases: TGTGCCAGCAGCGTAGGTGTGGAACCCTACGAGCAGTACTTC. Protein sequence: CASSVGVEPYEQYF.

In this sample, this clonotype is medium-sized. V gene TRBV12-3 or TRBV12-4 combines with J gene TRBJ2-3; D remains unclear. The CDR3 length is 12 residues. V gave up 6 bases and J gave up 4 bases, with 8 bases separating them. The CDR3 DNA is TGTGCCAGCAGGTATAGTGCAGATACGCAGTATTTT. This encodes CASRYSADTQYF.

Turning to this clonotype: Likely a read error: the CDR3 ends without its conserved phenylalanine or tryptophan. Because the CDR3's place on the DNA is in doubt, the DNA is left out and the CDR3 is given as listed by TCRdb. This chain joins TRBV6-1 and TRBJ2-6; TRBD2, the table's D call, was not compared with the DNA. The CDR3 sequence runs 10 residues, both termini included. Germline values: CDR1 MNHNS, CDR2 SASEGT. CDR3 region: CASSERLAGE.

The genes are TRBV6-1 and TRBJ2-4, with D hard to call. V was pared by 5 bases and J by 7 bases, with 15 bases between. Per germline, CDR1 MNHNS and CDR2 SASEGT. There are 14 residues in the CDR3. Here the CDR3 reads CASSPWTQGNIQYF. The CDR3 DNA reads TGTGCCAGCAGTCCCTGGACCCAAGGGAACATTCAGTACTTC.

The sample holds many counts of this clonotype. The CDR3 nucleotides read TGCGCCAGCAGCTCTGGCAAAATGAACACTGAAGCTTTCTTT. Amino acids: CASSSGKMNTEAFF. The chain carries TRBV4-1 and TRBJ1-1; D remains ambiguous. Germline assignment: CDR1 MGHRA and CDR2 YSYEKL. The CDR3 has 14 residues. V was pared by 5 bases and J by 0 bases, with 10 bases between.

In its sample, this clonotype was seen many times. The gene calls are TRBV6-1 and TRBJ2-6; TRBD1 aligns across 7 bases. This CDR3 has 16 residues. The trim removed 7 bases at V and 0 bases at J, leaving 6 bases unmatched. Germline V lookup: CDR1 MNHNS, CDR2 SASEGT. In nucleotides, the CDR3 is TGTGCCAGCACTCGGGACAGACCCTCTGGGGCCAACGTCCTGACTTTC. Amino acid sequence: CASTRDRPSGANVLTF.

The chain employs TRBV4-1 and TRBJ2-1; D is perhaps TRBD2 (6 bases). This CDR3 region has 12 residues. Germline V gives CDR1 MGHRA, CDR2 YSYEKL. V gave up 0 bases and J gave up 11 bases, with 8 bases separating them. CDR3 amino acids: CASSQDREKQFF. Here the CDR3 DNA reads TGCGCCAGCAGCCAAGACCGGGAGAAGCAGTTCTTC.

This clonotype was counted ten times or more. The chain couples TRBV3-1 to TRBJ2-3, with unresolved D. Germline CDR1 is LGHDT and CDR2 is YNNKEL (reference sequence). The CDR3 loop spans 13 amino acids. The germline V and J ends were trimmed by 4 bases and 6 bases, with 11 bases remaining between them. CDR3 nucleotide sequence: TGTGCCAGCAGCCGCTTATCAAGCGATACGCAGTATTTT. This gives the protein CASSRLSSDTQYF.

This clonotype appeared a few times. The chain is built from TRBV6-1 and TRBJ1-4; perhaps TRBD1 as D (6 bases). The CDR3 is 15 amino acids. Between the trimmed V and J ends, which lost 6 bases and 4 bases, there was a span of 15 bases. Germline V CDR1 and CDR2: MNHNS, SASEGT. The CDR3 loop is CASSPRGAVNEKLFF. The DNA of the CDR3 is TGTGCCAGCAGCCCTAGGGGGGCCGTTAATGAAAAACTGTTTTTT.

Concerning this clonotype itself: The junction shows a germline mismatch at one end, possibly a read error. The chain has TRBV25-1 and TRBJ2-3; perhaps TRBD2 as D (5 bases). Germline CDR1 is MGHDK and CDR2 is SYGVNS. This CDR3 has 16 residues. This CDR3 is CASREYGGRDPDTQYF. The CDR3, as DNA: TGTGCCAGCAGGGAATACGGAGGACGTGACCCAGATACGCAGTATTTT.

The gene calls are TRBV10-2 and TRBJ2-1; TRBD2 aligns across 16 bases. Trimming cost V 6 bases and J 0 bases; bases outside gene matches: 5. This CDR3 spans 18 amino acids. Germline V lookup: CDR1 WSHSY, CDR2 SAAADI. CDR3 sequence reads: CASRMGLAGGSSYNEQFF. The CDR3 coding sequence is TGCGCCAGCAGGATGGGACTAGCGGGAGGGAGCTCCTACAATGAGCAGTTCTTC.

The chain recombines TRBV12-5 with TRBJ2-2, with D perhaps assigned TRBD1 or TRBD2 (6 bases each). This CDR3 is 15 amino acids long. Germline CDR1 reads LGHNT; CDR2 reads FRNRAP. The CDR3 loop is CVLSPGAVGTDKQFF. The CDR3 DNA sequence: TGTGTCCTGAGTCCGGGGGCTGTGGGCACAGATAAGCAGTTTTTT.

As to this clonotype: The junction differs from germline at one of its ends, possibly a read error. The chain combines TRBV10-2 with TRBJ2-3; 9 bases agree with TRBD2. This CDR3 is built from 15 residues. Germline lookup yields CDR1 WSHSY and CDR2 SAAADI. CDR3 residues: CASSGVAGVTETQYF. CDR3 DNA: TGCGCCAGCAGTGGGGTAGCGGGGGTCACAGAGACGCAGTATTTT.

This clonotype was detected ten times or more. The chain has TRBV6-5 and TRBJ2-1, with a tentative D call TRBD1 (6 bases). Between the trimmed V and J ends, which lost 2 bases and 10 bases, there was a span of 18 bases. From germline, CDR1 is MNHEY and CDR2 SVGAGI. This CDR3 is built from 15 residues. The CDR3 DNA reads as TGTGCCAGCAGTTACGACAGAAATGGGGGCTACGAGCAGTTCTTC. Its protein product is CASSYDRNGGYEQFF.